A single sample is the source of the 8 T cell receptor beta chains below, sequenced in a study of blood T cell repertoires in COVID-19. The protocol was immunoSEQ multiplex PCR, while the TCRdb copy is restricted to in-frame clones and leaves out a portion. This table has some 83,000 clones, 75% to 90% appearing once. The specimen was peripheral blood. Receptors were obtained from a man in his sixties with active or convalescent COVID-19.

The genes are TRBV5-1 and TRBJ2-5; 11 bases are a match to TRBD2. Germline CDR1 and CDR2: SGHRS and YFSETQ. After removal of 3 bases from V and 2 bases from J, the junction contained 6 bases not matched to a gene. The CDR3 sequence is 16 residues long. CDR3 region: CASSSRLAGIQETQYF. CDR3 sequence (DNA): TGCGCCAGCAGCTCAAGACTAGCGGGAATACAAGAGACCCAGTACTTC.

This chain uses TRBV11-3 with TRBJ2-1, with D uncertain. The CDR3 runs 13 residues. The V gene lost 5 bases and the J gene lost 10 bases, with 15 bases spanning the gap. Germline CDR1 and CDR2: SGHNT and YENEEA. The CDR3 reads CASSVITNQEQFF. The CDR3 DNA reads as TGTGCCAGCAGCGTTATTACTAATCAGGAGCAGTTCTTC. The full variable domain, rest sourced from reference TRBV11-3 and TRBJ2-1, is EAGVVQSPRYKIIEKKQPVAFWCNPISGHNTLYWYLQNLGQGPELLIRYENEEAVDDSQLPKDRFSAERLKGVDSTLKIQPAELGDSAVYLCASSVITNQEQFFGPGTRLTVL.

The chain combines TRBV19 with TRBJ1-2; D is uncertain. The ends were cut back, 3 bases at V and 4 bases at J, with 12 bases in the middle. The CDR3 loop spans 14 amino acids. CDR1 is LNHDA and CDR2 is SQIVND in the germline V gene (reference sequence). CDR3 region: CASSIPDGLYGYTF. For the CDR3, the DNA is TGTGCCAGTAGTATTCCCGATGGACTCTATGGCTACACCTTC.

The rearrangement joins TRBV5-4 to TRBJ2-7, with D uncertain. Per the germline V gene, CDR1 is SGHNT and CDR2 is YYREEE (reference sequence). CDR3 length: 14 amino acids. V lost 0 bases and J 7 bases, leaving 14 bases between the germline ends. For the CDR3, the DNA is TGTGCCAGCAGCTTGGGGTCCCGAGAACGTGAGCAGTACTTC. This codes for CASSLGSREREQYF.

V and J are TRBV30 and TRBJ2-3; TRBD2 aligns across 7 bases. V was pared by 1 base and J by 5 bases, with 9 bases of the junction left unmatched. The CDR3 contains 15 residues. Germline V gene data show CDR1 as GTSNPN and CDR2 as SVGIG (reference sequence). CDR3 amino acids: CAWSAPRGEGDTQYF. DNA for the CDR3: TGTGCCTGGAGTGCCCCTCGGGGGGAGGGAGATACGCAGTATTTT.

The chain recombines TRBV11-2 with TRBJ1-1; D remains unclear. CDR1 and CDR2 (germline): SGHAT, FQNNGV. V was trimmed by 5 bases and J by 6 bases, leaving 19 bases between them. The CDR3 extends over 15 amino acids. CDR3 sequence reads: CASSPSPTSGAEAFF. The CDR3 DNA reads TGTGCCAGCAGCCCCTCACCAACATCCGGGGCTGAAGCTTTCTTT.

This clone was picked up one time. The gene calls are TRBV5-1 and TRBJ2-7; 7 nucleotides match TRBD1. The germline V gene encodes CDR1 SGHRS and CDR2 YFSETQ. With 7 bases clipped from V and 6 bases from J, the junction kept 13 bases outside the gene matches. There are 14 residues in the CDR3. DNA of the CDR3: TGCGCCAGCTGTATAGGGACAGCTCGGTCCGAGCAGTACTTC. Residues: CASCIGTARSEQYF. The whole variable domain, filled in from reference TRBV5-1 and TRBJ2-7, reads KAGVTQTPRYLIKTRGQQVTLSCSPISGHRSVSWYQQTPGQGLQFLFEYFSETQRNKGNFPGRFSGRQFSNSRSEMNVSTLELGDSALYLCASCIGTARSEQYFGPGTRLTVT.

The chain is built from TRBV5-1 and TRBJ2-7, with 11 bases aligning to TRBD2. The V gene's germline CDR1 is SGHRS and CDR2 YFSETQ. V was pared by 5 bases and J by 5 bases, with 9 bases of the junction left unmatched. The CDR3 extends over 15 amino acids. CDR3 in amino acids: CASRSTSGGPHEQYF. The DNA of the CDR3 is TGCGCCAGCAGATCTACTAGCGGGGGCCCCCACGAGCAGTACTTC.